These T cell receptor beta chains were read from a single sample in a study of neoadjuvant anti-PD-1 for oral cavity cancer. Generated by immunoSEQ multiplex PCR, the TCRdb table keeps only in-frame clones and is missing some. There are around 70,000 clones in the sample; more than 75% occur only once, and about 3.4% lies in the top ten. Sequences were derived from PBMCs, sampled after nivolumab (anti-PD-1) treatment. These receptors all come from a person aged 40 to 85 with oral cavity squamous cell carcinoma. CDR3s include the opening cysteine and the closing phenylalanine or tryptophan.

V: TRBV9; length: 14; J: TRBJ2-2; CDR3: CASSVGGSTGELFF
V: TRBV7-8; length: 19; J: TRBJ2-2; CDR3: CASSSRGGLERGNTGELFF
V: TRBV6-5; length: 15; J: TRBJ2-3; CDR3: CASSYDGHGTDTQYF
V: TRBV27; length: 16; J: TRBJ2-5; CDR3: CASSLYRTGGSETQYF
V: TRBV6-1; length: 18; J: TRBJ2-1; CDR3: CASSEILEAERVYNEQFF
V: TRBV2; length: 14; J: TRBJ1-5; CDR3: CASTAGQGNQPQHF
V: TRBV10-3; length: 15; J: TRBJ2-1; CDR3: CAISDAAGGPGEQFF
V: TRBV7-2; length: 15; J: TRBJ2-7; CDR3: CASSLRSSSSYEQYF
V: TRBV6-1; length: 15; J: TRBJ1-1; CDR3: CASSDGDRGGTEAFF
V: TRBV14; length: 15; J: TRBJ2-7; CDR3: CASSPLGGRSYEQYF
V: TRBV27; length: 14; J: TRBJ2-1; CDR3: CASGGASGTGEQFF
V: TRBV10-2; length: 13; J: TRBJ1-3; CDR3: CASRDGSGNTIYF
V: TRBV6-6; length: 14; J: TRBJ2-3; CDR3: CASSYGQGADTQYF
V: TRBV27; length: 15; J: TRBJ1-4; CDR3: CASMSWGAPNEKLFF
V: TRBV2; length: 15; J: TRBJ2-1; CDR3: CASRGGGSVTGEQFF
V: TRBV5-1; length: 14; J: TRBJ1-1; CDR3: CASSHTGGNTEAFF
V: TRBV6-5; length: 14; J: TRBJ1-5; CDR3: CASRPNGGGQPQHF
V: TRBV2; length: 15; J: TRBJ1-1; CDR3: CASSEWVTGATEAFF
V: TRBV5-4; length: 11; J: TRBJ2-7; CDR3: CASTNSYEQYF
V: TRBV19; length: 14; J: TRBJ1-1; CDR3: CASRARQLYTEAFF
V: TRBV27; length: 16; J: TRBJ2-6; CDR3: CASSLLGQSGANVLTF
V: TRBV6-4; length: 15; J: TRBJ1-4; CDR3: CASSKRVGTNEKLFF
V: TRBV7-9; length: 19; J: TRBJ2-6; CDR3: CASSPRLSPNSSGANVLTF
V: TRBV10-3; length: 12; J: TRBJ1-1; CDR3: CAIRKGSTEAFF
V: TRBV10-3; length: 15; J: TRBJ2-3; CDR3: CAISEGYLQGDTQYF
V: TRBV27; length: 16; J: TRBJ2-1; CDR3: CASRGAGTSGSNEQFF
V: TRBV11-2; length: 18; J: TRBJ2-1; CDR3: CASRSNRLAPVPQNEQFF
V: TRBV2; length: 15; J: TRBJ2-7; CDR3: CASSDGRGPPYEQYF
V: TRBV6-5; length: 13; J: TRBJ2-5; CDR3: CASRQWAGETQYF
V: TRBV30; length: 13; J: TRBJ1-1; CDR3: CAWSVLRNTEAFF
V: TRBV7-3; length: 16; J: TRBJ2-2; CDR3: CASSLFRDSTTGELFF
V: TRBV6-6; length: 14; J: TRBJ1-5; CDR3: CASTPGLSNQPQHF
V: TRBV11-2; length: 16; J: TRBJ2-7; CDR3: CASSLGIARGGSEQYF
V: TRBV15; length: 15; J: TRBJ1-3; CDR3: CATSRDAGTGNTIYF
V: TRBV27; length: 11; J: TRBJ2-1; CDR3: CASSDYNEQFF
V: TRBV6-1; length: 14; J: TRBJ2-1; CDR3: CATRQGSAYNEQFF
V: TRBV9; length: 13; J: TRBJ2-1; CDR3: CASSVGLSNEQFF
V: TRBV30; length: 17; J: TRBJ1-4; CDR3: CAWTLPRLLATNEKLFF
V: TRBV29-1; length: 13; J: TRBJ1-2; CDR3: CSVGGQGSDGYTF
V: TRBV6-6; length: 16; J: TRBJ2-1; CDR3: CASSSGGGQGRNEQFF
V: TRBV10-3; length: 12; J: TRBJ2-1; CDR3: CATRAGRDEQFF
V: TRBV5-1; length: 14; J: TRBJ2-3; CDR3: CASSVNRDTDTQYF
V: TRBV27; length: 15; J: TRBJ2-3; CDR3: CASSLPSGDTDTQYF
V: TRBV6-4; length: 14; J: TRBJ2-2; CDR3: CASSYSPNTGELFF
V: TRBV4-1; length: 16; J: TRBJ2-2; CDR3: CASSQPRTTSTGELFF